Following are 2 T cell receptor beta chains from one sample sequenced in a study of blood T cells in healthy people across ages. A second roughly 6 to 12 cycle PCR used barcoded and J-beta primers. From the 5' RACE reads, TCRdb called clonotypes with MiXCR, one entry per CDR3 protein. The sample holds fewer than 900,000 distinct CDR3 sequences, around 40% seen once. Source material: blood. The source is a woman aged 60-75 years in good health.

This chain links TRBV27 with TRBJ2-1; 7 bases agree with TRBD2. The germline gives CDR1 MNHEY, CDR2 SMNVEV (reference sequence). The J segment lost 3 bases and the V segment lost 0 bases, leaving 5 bases of the junction unmatched. The CDR3 is made up of 16 amino acids. The CDR3 region has the DNA TGTGCCAGCAGTTTATCGGCGGGGGACCTCTACAATGAGCAGTTCTTC. Translated: CASSLSAGDLYNEQFF.

This clonotype occurred a few times. The CDR3 reads CASSLWGFATNEKLFF. DNA of the CDR3: TGTGCCAGCAGCTTGTGGGGATTTGCAACTAATGAAAAACTGTTTTTT. This rearrangement joins TRBV7-2 to TRBJ1-4; D unresolved. Trimming cost V 3 bases and J 0 bases, with 11 bases left between them. The CDR3 sequence is 16 residues long. Per the germline V gene, CDR1 is SGHTA and CDR2 is FQGNSA.